This T cell receptor (beta chain) was recorded in a study of cytomegalovirus exposure and HLA in healthy donors. Study-level background: In terms of ancestry, the Caucasian-associated cluster contained 75% to 85% of the approximately 400 genotyped donors.

PCR amplification relied on 60 Vbeta primers (plus 13 Jbeta primers). Libraries were prepared by immunoSEQ multiplex PCR; TCRdb keeps only in-frame clonotypes and omits some of them. The sample consists of roughly 54,000 clones, around 70% of them appearing once. Germline V CDR1 and CDR2: LGHNA, YSLEER. Deletions cut 0 bases from V and 5 bases from J, with 10 bases between. This CDR3 has 14 residues. Study results and caveats: A later analysis by the authors found several of the most significant clusters apparently linked to common viral pathogens.

This clone was seen a handful of times. Antigen: not known. The material sequenced was PBMCs. The sequence derives from a woman aged 55-69 years in good health and CMV-seropositive. This rearrangement joins TRBV4-3 to TRBJ1-2; D remains unclear. In nucleotides, the CDR3 is TGCGCCAGCAGCCAAGAAAAGGCGCGGTATGGCTACACCTTC. This gives the protein CASSQEKARYGYTF.